This T cell receptor (beta chain) was captured by sequencing in a study of PD-1 blockade in mismatch repair-deficient tumors. With 0 bases clipped from V and 0 bases from J, the junction kept 4 bases outside the gene matches. Germline assignment: CDR1 SGDLS and CDR2 YYNGEE. This CDR3 contains 16 residues. TCRdb's copy holds only in-frame clones and misses some; the assay was immunoSEQ multiplex PCR. The table shows some 120,000 clones, with 60% to 85% occurring only once. Sequencing was performed on peripheral blood, taken roughly 60 weeks after starting pembrolizumab. J is TRBJ2-5 and V is TRBV9; 8 nucleotides align to TRBD1. The origin of this receptor is an adult with mismatch repair-deficient cancer. The CDR3 region has the DNA TGTGCCAGCAGCGTAGCGAGACAGGGGAACCAAGAGACCCAGTACTTC. This translates into CASSVARQGNQETQYF.